This passage covers 18 T cell receptor beta chains from one sample sequenced in a study of blood T cell repertoires in COVID-19 (dated by TCRdb to 2020 to 2021). To prepare the library, the immunoSEQ multiplex PCR assay was applied. The table was pulled from immuneACCESS by TCRdb, which kept in-frame rearrangements only. Such tables lose some clones; where checked, under half of the loss comes from unresolved V genes, and the rest has no known cause. The sample table records approximately 200,000 clones; over 80% of these occur just once. The ten largest account for approximately 3.5% of the sample. Material for sequencing was PBMCs or T cells enriched from blood (not recorded which). These receptors came from a woman in her thirties who had been exposed to COVID-19.

The rearrangement uses TRBV5-1 and TRBJ2-7, with D possibly TRBD2 on 5 matching bases. Germline CDR1 and CDR2: SGHRS and YFSETQ. Trimming pared 2 bases from V and 6 bases from J, leaving 12 bases between. CDR3 length: 13 residues. For the CDR3, the DNA is TGCGCCAGCAGCTTCGGGGTAGGCGGCGAGCAGTACTTC. Translated, it gives CASSFGVGGEQYF.

The V call is TRBV18, the J call TRBJ2-5; 10 nucleotides line up with TRBD2. The V segment lost 4 bases and the J segment 2 bases; nucleotides outside the gene matches: 4. There are 15 residues in the CDR3. Germline CDR1 reads KGHSH; CDR2 reads LQKENI. The CDR3 DNA reads TGTGCCAGCTCACGACGGACTAGCGGTCAAGAGACCCAGTACTTC. This encodes CASSRRTSGQETQYF.

The V and J genes are TRBV2 and TRBJ1-4; 7 bases line up with TRBD1. The germline V gene encodes CDR1 SNHLY and CDR2 FYNNEI. This CDR3 contains 12 residues. J lost 5 bases, V lost 6 bases, and 0 bases had no gene match. CDR3 loop: CASRGQNEKLFF. Here the CDR3 DNA reads TGTGCCAGCAGGGGACAGAATGAAAAACTGTTTTTT.

The chain recombines TRBV3-1 (or the pseudogene TRBV3-2) with TRBJ1-3; D is ambiguous. The CDR3 totals 13 residues. Trimming shortened V by 1 base and J by 4 bases, and 5 bases separated the two germline ends. Per germline, CDR1 LGHDT and CDR2 YNNKEL (reference sequence). The CDR3 sequence: CASSQGRGNTIYF. The DNA for the CDR3 is TGTGCCAGCAGCCAAGGGCGGGGAAACACCATATATTTT.

The rearrangement joins TRBV19 to TRBJ2-3, with no clear D. The CDR3 runs to 15 residues. V was clipped by 9 bases and J by 0 bases, with 16 bases between them. Germline V lookup: CDR1 LNHDA, CDR2 SQIVND (reference sequence). The CDR3 DNA sequence: TGTGCCAGAGAAACCTCTCTATCTAGCACAGATACGCAGTATTTT. It translates to CARETSLSSTDTQYF.

This chain joins TRBV2 and TRBJ1-1, with D perhaps TRBD1 (5 bases). Between the trimmed V and J ends, which lost 6 bases and 1 base, there was a span of 12 bases. CDR1 is SNHLY and CDR2 is FYNNEI in the germline V gene. The CDR3 has 14 residues. In DNA, the CDR3 is TGTGCCAGCAGGCAGGGCCAGCCGAACACTGAAGCTTTCTTT. Translation gives CASRQGQPNTEAFF.

V gene TRBV5-1 combines with J gene TRBJ2-7; D possibly corresponds to TRBD2 (5 bases). The germline V and J ends were trimmed by 4 bases and 3 bases, with 14 bases remaining between them. Germline CDR1 and CDR2: SGHRS and YFSETQ. This CDR3 has 14 amino acids. CDR3 protein: CASSAPGKNYEQYF. The CDR3 DNA reads as TGCGCCAGCAGCGCCCCCGGGAAGAACTACGAGCAGTACTTC.

About this clone itself: This sample also contains other DNA sequences that code for the same CDR3. This sequence joins TRBV5-1 and TRBJ2-7; 11 nucleotides match TRBD1. CDR3 length: 15 amino acids. With 3 bases clipped from V and 0 bases from J, the junction kept 2 bases outside the gene matches. CDR1 is SGHRS and CDR2 is YFSETQ in the germline V gene. CDR3 sequence reads: CASSSGTGGSYEQYF. The CDR3 coding sequence is TGCGCCAGCAGCTCAGGGACAGGGGGCTCCTACGAGCAGTACTTC.

The J gene is TRBJ1-2, the V gene TRBV4-2; D remains unclear. CDR1 and CDR2 from the germline V gene are LGHNA and YNFKEQ. Trimming removed 4 bases from V and 4 bases from J, with 13 bases in between. CDR3 length: 14 amino acids. CDR3 nucleotides: TGTGCCAGCAGCCGGGAGCAGCTAACCTATGGCTACACCTTC. As protein: CASSREQLTYGYTF.

The J gene is TRBJ2-2, the V gene TRBV7-9; a weak D match, TRBD2 (6 bases). V was trimmed by 5 bases and J by 6 bases, leaving 16 bases between them. Germline V gene data show CDR1 as SEHNR and CDR2 as FQNEAQ (reference sequence). The CDR3 runs 15 residues. The CDR3 protein is CASSHKEGLAGELFF. CDR3 bases: TGTGCCAGCAGCCACAAGGAGGGATTGGCCGGGGAGCTGTTTTTT.

The chain recombines TRBV7-8 with TRBJ2-7; no definite D call. V was trimmed by 5 bases and J by 12 bases, leaving 17 bases between them. The germline CDR1 and CDR2 sequences are SGHVS and FQNEAQ. The CDR3 contains 12 residues. The CDR3 DNA sequence: TGTGCCAGCAGCCAGAGTGAGGTCATCGGGTACTTC. This translates into CASSQSEVIGYF.

This clone was detected only a few times. This sequence joins TRBV7-3 and TRBJ1-5, with TRBD1 matching 7 bases. Trimming cost V 5 bases and J 6 bases; bases outside gene matches: 4. From germline, CDR1 is SGHTA and CDR2 FQGTGA. This CDR3 spans 13 amino acids. The CDR3 loop reads CASSPQGGQPQHF. The CDR3 region has the DNA TGTGCCAGCAGCCCTCAGGGGGGTCAGCCCCAGCATTTT.

The chain combines TRBV12-5 with TRBJ1-2; D is perhaps TRBD1 (5 bases). Germline V gives CDR1 LGHNT, CDR2 FRNRAP. The CDR3 contains 14 residues. Trimming removed 6 bases at V and 6 bases at J, with 17 bases between. CDR3 residues: CASGTYRGVHGYTF. The CDR3 region has the DNA TGTGCTAGTGGCACCTACCGGGGGGTACATGGCTACACCTTC.

V usage is TRBV6-5 and J usage is TRBJ1-1, with TRBD1 as a possible D gene (6 bases). Germline CDR1 is MNHEY and CDR2 is SVGAGI. Trimming left V 6 bases short and J 9 bases short, with 17 bases between. This CDR3 has 13 amino acids. CDR3 nucleotide sequence: TGTGCCAGCAGCCACGCTGACAGGCCTCAAGCTTTCTTT. Protein product: CASSHADRPQAFF.

The rearrangement joins TRBV2 to TRBJ2-7, with D possibly being TRBD1 (6 bases). The CDR3 has 13 amino acids. CDR1 SNHLY and CDR2 FYNNEI come from the germline V gene. V lost 8 bases, J lost 0 bases, and 11 bases lay in between. The CDR3: CASGRGSSYEQYF. For the CDR3, the DNA is TGTGCCAGCGGCAGGGGTTCCTCCTACGAGCAGTACTTC.

This chain connects TRBV28 to TRBJ1-2, with D unresolved. The germline CDR1 and CDR2 sequences are MDHEN and SYDVKM. V lost 2 bases and J lost 1, with 14 bases in between. The CDR3 length is 16 residues. The CDR3 DNA reads as TGTGCCAGCAGTTTAAGGCGGGGTAGGGATAACTATGGCTACACCTTC. Protein sequence: CASSLRRGRDNYGYTF.

The chain joins TRBV14 to TRBJ1-6; no definite D call. V lost 1 base and J lost 5, with 9 bases in between. Looked up from germline, CDR1 is SGHDN and CDR2 is FVKESK. This CDR3 region has 15 residues. The CDR3 coding sequence is TGTGCCAGCAGCCAAGGAGGACTGGATAATTCACCCCTCCACTTT. Encoded protein: CASSQGGLDNSPLHF.

This chain links TRBV19 with TRBJ2-4; TRBD1 matches at 7 bases. J gave up 6 bases and V 3 bases, and 5 bases lay outside the gene matches. From germline, CDR1 is LNHDA and CDR2 SQIVND (reference sequence). The CDR3 runs 14 residues. CDR3 amino acids: CASSIPNRGNIQYF. In DNA, the CDR3 is TGTGCCAGTAGTATCCCGAACAGGGGAAACATTCAGTACTTC.